This T cell receptor beta chain was identified during a study of T cells after yellow fever vaccination. Turning to the study itself: SMART-Seq v4 Ultra Low Input handled preparation of low-cell-number fractions.

This clonotype was recorded many times. CDR3 size: 13 residues. V lost 5 bases, J lost 3 bases, and 0 bases stayed unmatched. Germline CDR1 MNHEY, CDR2 SVGEGT. A process of 5'RACE template switching, which added a universal primer site and UMIs, was used to make TCR cDNA. One entry per CDR3 protein results from TCRdb running MiXCR on the 5' RACE reads. The sample has roughly 180,000 distinct CDR3 sequences, approximately 6.2% seen once. Sample: CD4+ T cells sorted from PBMCs, taken on the day of the first yellow fever vaccination. The chain recombines TRBV6-2 or TRBV6-3 with TRBJ2-2; 7 bases line up with TRBD2. The receptor was isolated from a man in his late teens or twenties who received the YFV17D yellow fever vaccine. In nucleotides, the CDR3 is TGTGCCAGCAGTAGCGGGGACACCGGGGAGCTGTTTTTT. It translates to CASSSGDTGELFF.